This entry concerns a single TCR beta chain. This sample was included in a study of blood T cell repertoires in COVID-19. The CDR3 contains 16 residues. Per the germline V gene, CDR1 is MGHRA and CDR2 is YSYEKL. V shed 0 bases, J shed 4 bases, and the junction held 8 bases outside the gene matches. Produced via immunoSEQ multiplex PCR; TCRdb's table is partial and in-frame only. The data contain under 300,000 clones, around 90% of them singletons. Sequenced sample: PBMCs or T cells enriched from blood (not recorded which). The sequence derives from a woman aged 30 to 39 who had recovered from COVID-19. V is TRBV4-1 and J is TRBJ2-7, with 8 bases identical to TRBD2. The CDR3 DNA sequence: TGCGCCAGCAGCCAAGATCAACGGGGGGGCAGTTACGAGCAGTACTTC. This translates into CASSQDQRGGSYEQYF.